This TCR beta chain was recovered during a study of control samples from healthy donors and cancer patients. Repertoires were generated with immunoSEQ multiplex PCR, while TCRdb's copy carries only in-frame clones and drops some. The sample includes about 160,000 clones, just under 95% of them seen just once. The CDR3 spans 13 residues. Germline trimming cut 7 bases from V and 7 bases from J; bases unmatched to any gene: 6. This chain links TRBV12-3 or TRBV12-4 with TRBJ1-5; 8 bases align to TRBD1. This sequence originates from a woman in her forties in good health. The sample taken for sequencing was blood. The CDR3, as DNA: TGTGCCAGCACCCTGGACAGGGCCCAGCCCCAGCATTTT. Residues: CASTLDRAQPQHF.